The 7 T cell receptor beta chains presented below share a single source sample, sequenced in a study of post-analysis software for immune sequencing data. Study-level results: Higher frequency in patients than in controls was seen for roughly five TRBV segments, with TRBV5-6, TRBV5-1 and TRBV20-1 among them.

For these receptors, no antigen is known. Presence of unique molecular identifiers characterized the TCR beta cDNA libraries. MiXCR, run by TCRdb on the PCR reads, gives a single entry per CDR3 protein. The sample has 750,000 to 950,000 distinct CDR3 sequences, approximately 53% seen once; the top ten hold around 4.5%. The sequenced sample was blood. Every receptor here comes from a girl aged 5 to 17 with multiple sclerosis.

CDR3 in amino acids: CSARDLRGPAAPLHF. CDR3 bases: TGCAGTGCTAGAGATCTGAGAGGTCCTGCTGCACCCCTCCACTTT. The chain carries TRBV20-1 and TRBJ1-6, with D unclear. The CDR3 consists of 15 residues. The germline V and J ends were trimmed by 0 bases and 11 bases, with 17 bases remaining between them. Germline V gene data show CDR1 as DFQATT and CDR2 as SNEGSKA (reference sequence).

The V gene is TRBV20-1, the J gene TRBJ1-4; 8 nucleotides agree with TRBD1. The V gene's germline CDR1 is DFQATT and CDR2 SNEGSKA (reference sequence). Losses at the gene ends were 6 bases for V and 6 bases for J; bases not matched to a gene: 6. The CDR3 has 13 amino acids. Here the CDR3 reads CSARDRRYEKLFF. CDR3 bases: TGCAGTGCAAGGGACAGGCGCTATGAAAAACTGTTTTTT.

The chain joins TRBV3-1 to TRBJ2-3, with D possibly called TRBD1 or TRBD2 (6 bases each). The CDR3 is made up of 16 amino acids. Germline-derived CDR1 and CDR2 are LGHDT and YNNKEL (reference sequence). V lost 3 bases, J lost 2 bases, and 15 bases lay in between. In DNA, the CDR3 is TGTGCCAGCAGCCAGACGGGGGACACCTTCACAGATACGCAGTATTTT. As protein: CASSQTGDTFTDTQYF.

V gene TRBV7-2 combines with J gene TRBJ1-1; 9 nucleotides line up with TRBD1. From germline, CDR1 is SGHTA and CDR2 FQGNSA. The junction had 10 bases not matched to a gene; V was cut back by 1 base and J by 4 bases. The CDR3 loop spans 17 amino acids. CDR3 loop: CASSLVRGQGWSTEAFF. DNA for the CDR3: TGTGCCAGCAGCTTAGTTAGAGGACAGGGGTGGAGCACTGAAGCTTTCTTT.

The CDR3 sequence: CASSHGGAPYEQYF. The CDR3 coding sequence is TGTGCCAGCAGCCATGGAGGGGCTCCTTACGAGCAGTACTTC. The chain links TRBV7-6 to TRBJ2-7; D may be TRBD2 (6 bases). The CDR3 consists of 14 residues. With 5 bases removed from V and 4 bases from J, the gap between germline ends came to 15 bases. In germline, CDR1 is SGHVS, CDR2 FNYEAQ.

The J gene is TRBJ2-1, the V gene TRBV7-6; 12 bases are shared with TRBD2. The CDR3 contains 14 residues. V lost 5 bases to trimming and J lost 10 bases; unmatched junction nucleotides: 6. Per the germline V gene, CDR1 is SGHVS and CDR2 is FNYEAQ. The CDR3, as DNA: TGTGCCAGCAGCCCAGGGACTAGCGGGTTCGAGCAGTTCTTC. This encodes CASSPGTSGFEQFF. The full variable domain, completed using reference TRBV7-6 and TRBJ2-1, is GAGVSQSPRYKVTKRGQDVALRCDPISGHVSLYWYRQALGQGPEFLTYFNYEAQQDKSGLPNDRFSAERPEGSISTLTIQRTEQRDSAMYRCASSPGTSGFEQFFGPGTRLTVL.

The chain links TRBV7-8 to TRBJ1-5; 7 bases align to TRBD1. With 7 bases clipped from V and 4 bases from J, the junction kept 10 bases outside the gene matches. CDR1 and CDR2 (germline): SGHVS, FQNEAQ. The CDR3 is 15 residues long. The DNA of the CDR3 is TGTGCCAGCAACCCGGAGGACAGGCCTAATCAGCCCCAGCATTTT. The encoded protein is CASNPEDRPNQPQHF.